This is a list of T cell receptor beta chains from one sample in a study of T cells in Graves' hyperthyroidism and ophthalmopathy. Via MiXCR, TCRdb re-called the multiplex PCR reads, giving one row per CDR3 protein. The table records about 700,000 distinct CDR3 sequences, around 15% of them present only once. Source material: blood. These receptors came from a woman younger than 35 with Graves' hyperthyroidism. CDR3s include the opening cysteine and the closing phenylalanine or tryptophan. The D gene is left open where the match is weak. Clone sizes are given selectively: once, few, many, or a class where the clone is expanded.

abundance	v_gene	j_gene	d_gene	CDR3aa	CDR3nt
.	TRBV29-1	TRBJ2-1	TRBD2	CSVELAGGPGGRQFF	TGCAGCGTTGAACTAGCGGGAGGGCCGGGGGGTCGGCAGTTCTTC
once	TRBV2	TRBJ1-3	TRBD1	CASCRQGLGNTIYF	TGTGCCAGCTGCCGACAGGGTCTAGGAAACACCATATATTTT
few	TRBV7-9	TRBJ2-7	TRBD2	CATGTSGRKAYEQYF	TGTGCCACCGGGACTAGCGGGAGAAAAGCCTACGAGCAGTACTTC
many	TRBV12-3/TRBV12-4	TRBJ2-5	TRBD2	CASSLRTSGGRETQYF	TGTGCCAGCAGCTTACGGACTAGCGGAGGGCGAGAGACCCAGTACTTC
many	TRBV3-1	TRBJ2-7	TRBD2	CATGVAGHSYEQYF	TGTGCCACCGGAGTAGCGGGCCACTCCTACGAGCAGTACTTC
many	TRBV7-3	TRBJ2-1	.	CASSLRERGDNEQFF	TGTGCCAGCAGCCTCCGGGAGCGTGGCGACAATGAGCAGTTCTTC
few	TRBV27	TRBJ1-1	.	CASTPGRGWTEAFF	TGTGCCAGCACCCCAGGTCGGGGGTGGACTGAAGCTTTCTTT
few	TRBV20-1	TRBJ1-1	.	CSAREPRLLGAFF	TGCAGTGCTAGAGAACCCCGACTTTTAGGGGCTTTCTTT
many	TRBV27	TRBJ2-7	.	CASSTYRDHPYEQYF	TGTGCCAGCAGTACTTACAGGGACCATCCCTACGAGCAGTACTTC
few	TRBV5-6	TRBJ2-1	TRBD2	CASSDGLAGYQEQFF	TGTGCCAGCAGCGACGGATTAGCGGGATATCAGGAGCAGTTCTTC
many	TRBV20-1	TRBJ2-3	.	CSARDSTVPPRTDTQYF	TGCAGTGCTAGAGATTCGACGGTCCCGCCTCGCACAGATACGCAGTATTTT
many	TRBV28	TRBJ2-7	TRBD2	CASSFSSGVDEQYF	TGTGCCAGCAGTTTCTCTAGCGGGGTCGACGAGCAGTACTTC
.	TRBV19	TRBJ2-7	TRBD2	CASGDYPNYEQYF	TGTGCCAGTGGGGACTACCCTAACTACGAGCAGTACTTC